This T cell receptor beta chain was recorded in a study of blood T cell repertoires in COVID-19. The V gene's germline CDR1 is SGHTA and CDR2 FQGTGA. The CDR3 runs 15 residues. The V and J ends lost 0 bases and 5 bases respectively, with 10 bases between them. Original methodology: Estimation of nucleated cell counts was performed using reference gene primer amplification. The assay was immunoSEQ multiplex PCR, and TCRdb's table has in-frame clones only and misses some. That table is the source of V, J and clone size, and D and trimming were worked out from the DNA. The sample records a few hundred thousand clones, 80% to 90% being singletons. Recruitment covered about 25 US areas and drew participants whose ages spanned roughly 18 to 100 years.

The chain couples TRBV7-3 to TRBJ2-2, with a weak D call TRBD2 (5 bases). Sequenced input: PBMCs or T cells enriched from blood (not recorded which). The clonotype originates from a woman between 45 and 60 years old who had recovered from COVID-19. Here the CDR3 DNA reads TGTGCCAGCAGCTTAACACGGACGGGGACCGGGGAGCTGTTTTTT. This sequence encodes CASSLTRTGTGELFF.